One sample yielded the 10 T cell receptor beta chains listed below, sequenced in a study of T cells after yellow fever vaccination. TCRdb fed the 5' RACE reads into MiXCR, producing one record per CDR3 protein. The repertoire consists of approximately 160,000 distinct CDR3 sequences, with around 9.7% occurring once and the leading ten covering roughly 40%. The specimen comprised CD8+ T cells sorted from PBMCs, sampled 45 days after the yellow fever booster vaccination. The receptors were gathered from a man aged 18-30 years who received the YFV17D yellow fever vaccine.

The CDR3 nucleotides read TGCAGCGTCCTACGGACCGACAGGGAGGGCTATGGCTACACCTTC. This encodes CSVLRTDREGYGYTF. V gene TRBV29-1 combines with J gene TRBJ1-2; TRBD1 matches at 7 bases. The trim removed 6 bases at V and 4 bases at J, leaving 14 bases unmatched. The germline V gene encodes CDR1 SQVTM and CDR2 ANQGSEA. The CDR3 is made up of 15 amino acids. Full variable domain (rest looked up from reference TRBV29-1 and TRBJ1-2): SAVISQKPSRDICQRGTSLTIQCQVDSQVTMMFWYRQQPGQSLTLIATANQGSEATYESGFVIDKFPISRPNLTFSTLTVSNMSPEDSSIYLCSVLRTDREGYGYTFGSGTRLTVV.

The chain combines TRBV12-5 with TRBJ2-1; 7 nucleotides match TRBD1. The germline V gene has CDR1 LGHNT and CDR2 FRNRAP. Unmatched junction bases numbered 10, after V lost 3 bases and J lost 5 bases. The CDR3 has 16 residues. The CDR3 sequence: CASGFGTETGHNEQFF. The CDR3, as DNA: TGTGCTAGTGGTTTTGGGACAGAGACCGGTCACAATGAGCAGTTCTTC.

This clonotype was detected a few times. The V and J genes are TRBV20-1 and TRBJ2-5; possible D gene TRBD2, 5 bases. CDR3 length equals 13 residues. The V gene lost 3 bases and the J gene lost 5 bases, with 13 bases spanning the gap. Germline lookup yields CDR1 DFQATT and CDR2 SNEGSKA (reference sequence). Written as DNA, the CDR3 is TGCAGTGCTAGTCGGCAGAGAGGGGAGACCCAGTACTTC. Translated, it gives CSASRQRGETQYF.

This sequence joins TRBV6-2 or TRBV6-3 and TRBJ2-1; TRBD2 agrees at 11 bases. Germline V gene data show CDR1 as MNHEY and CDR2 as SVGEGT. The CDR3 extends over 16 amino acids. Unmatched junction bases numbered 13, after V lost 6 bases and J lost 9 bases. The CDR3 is CASSPDGLAGGGEQFF. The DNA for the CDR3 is TGTGCCAGCAGCCCCGACGGCCTAGCGGGGGGCGGTGAGCAGTTCTTC.

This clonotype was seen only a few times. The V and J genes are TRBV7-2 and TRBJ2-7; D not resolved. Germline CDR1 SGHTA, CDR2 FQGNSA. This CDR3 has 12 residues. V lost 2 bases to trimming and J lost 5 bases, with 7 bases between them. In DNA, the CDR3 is TGTGCCAGCAGCTTAAAAGGAAACGAGCAGTACGTC. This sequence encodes CASSLKGNEQYV.

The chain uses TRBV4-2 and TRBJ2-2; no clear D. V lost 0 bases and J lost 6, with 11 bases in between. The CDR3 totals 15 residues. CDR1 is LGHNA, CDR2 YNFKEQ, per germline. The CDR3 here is CASSQEGQAPGELFF. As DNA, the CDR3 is TGTGCCAGCAGCCAAGAAGGGCAGGCGCCCGGGGAGCTGTTTTTT.

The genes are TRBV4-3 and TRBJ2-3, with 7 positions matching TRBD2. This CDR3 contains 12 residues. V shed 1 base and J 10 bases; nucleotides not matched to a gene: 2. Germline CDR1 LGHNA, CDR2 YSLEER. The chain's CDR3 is CASSQVGRAQYF. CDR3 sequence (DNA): TGCGCCAGCAGCCAAGTTGGGAGGGCGCAGTATTTT.

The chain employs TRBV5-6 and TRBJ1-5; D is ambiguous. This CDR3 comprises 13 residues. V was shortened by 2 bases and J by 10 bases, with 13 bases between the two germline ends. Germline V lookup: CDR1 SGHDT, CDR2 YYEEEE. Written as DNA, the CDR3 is TGTGCCAGCAGCTTTGGTACTTCAGGACCCCAGCATTTT. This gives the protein CASSFGTSGPQHF.

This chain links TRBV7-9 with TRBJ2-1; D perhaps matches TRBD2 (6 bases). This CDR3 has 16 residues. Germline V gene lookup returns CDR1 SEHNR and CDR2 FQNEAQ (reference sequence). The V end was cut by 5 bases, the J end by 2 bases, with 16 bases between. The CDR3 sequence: CASSPPFAGTYNEQFF. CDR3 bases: TGTGCCAGCAGCCCTCCTTTCGCGGGGACCTACAATGAGCAGTTCTTC.

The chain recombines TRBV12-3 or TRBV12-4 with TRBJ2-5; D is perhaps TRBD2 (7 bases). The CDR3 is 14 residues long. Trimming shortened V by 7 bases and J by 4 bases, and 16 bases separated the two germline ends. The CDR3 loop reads CASTTGEGVETQYF. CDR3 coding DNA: TGTGCCAGCACTACGGGGGAGGGGGTAGAGACCCAGTACTTC.